This TCR beta chain emerged from a study of OX40 agonist ivuxolimab in advanced cancers. Study-level background: Age averaged about 62 years (range roughly 20 to 90), and 82.7% were male. General study points: There were, on average, more expanded clones in CD8+ T cells than in CD4+. A proportion of nonresponders additionally exhibited low normalized T-cell clonal expansion. Clones of CD4+ and CD8+ blood T cells grew by week 6 at doses of 0.1 to 3.0 mg/kg.

Points on this clone: Its matching antigen is unknown.

Method: immunoSEQ multiplex PCR; TCRdb's copy keeps in-frame clones and lacks some. The sample carries under 75,000 clones, approximately 86% recorded once. There are 13 residues in the CDR3. CDR1 is MNHNS and CDR2 is SASEGT in the germline V gene. The specimen was CD4+ or CD8+ T cells sorted from blood, collected in a trial of the OX40 agonist ivuxolimab. This chain joins TRBV6-1 and TRBJ1-6, with TRBD1 matching over 7 bases. The receptor was isolated from an adult with an advanced solid tumor such as melanoma, head and neck, liver or kidney cancer. The CDR3 DNA sequence: TGTGCTGGGGGGACAGAGTATAATTCACCCCTCCACTTT. It encodes CAGGTEYNSPLHF.